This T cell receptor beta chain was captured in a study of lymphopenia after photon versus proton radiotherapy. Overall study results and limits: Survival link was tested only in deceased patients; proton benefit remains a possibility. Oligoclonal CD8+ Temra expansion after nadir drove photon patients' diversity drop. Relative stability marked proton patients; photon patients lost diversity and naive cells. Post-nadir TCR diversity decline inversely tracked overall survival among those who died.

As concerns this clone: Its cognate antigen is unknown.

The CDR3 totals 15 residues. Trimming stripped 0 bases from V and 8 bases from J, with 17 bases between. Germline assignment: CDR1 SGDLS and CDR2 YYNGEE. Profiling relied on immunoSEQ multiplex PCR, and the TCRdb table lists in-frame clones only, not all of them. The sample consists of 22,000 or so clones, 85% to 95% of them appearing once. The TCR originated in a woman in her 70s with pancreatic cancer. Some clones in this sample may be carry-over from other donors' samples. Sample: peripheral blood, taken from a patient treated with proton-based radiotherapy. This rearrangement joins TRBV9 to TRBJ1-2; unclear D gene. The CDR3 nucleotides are TGTGCCAGCAGCGTAGCTCTCAACGGACCGTTAGGCTACACCTTC. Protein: CASSVALNGPLGYTF. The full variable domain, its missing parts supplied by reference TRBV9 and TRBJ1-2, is DSGVTQTPKHLITATGQRVTLRCSPRSGDLSVYWYQQSLDQGLQFLIQYYNGEERAKGNILERFSAQQFPDLHSELNLSSLELGDSALYFCASSVALNGPLGYTFGSGTRLTVV.